Given below is one T cell receptor (beta chain) in context. Its target is not known. Germline CDR1 MNHNY, CDR2 SVGAGI (reference sequence). This CDR3 comprises 14 residues. V lost 6 bases and J lost 1, with 10 bases in between. Amplification used 60 Vbeta primers and 13 Jbeta primers. Profiled with immunoSEQ multiplex PCR; TCRdb holds only in-frame clones, not every one. In the table there are over 100,000 clones, more than 75% of which are singletons. The data are from a study of cytomegalovirus exposure and HLA in healthy donors. Study-wide results and limits: According to the study, 180 or so TCR beta chains were cytomegalovirus-associated.

The material sequenced was PBMCs. The origin of this receptor is a woman in her 30s in good health and CMV-seronegative. This chain connects TRBV6-6 to TRBJ1-5, with D possibly matching TRBD1 (5 bases). As DNA, the CDR3 is TGTGCCAGCAGCCTGGGACTCAGCAATCAGCCCCAGCATTTT. Its translation: CASSLGLSNQPQHF.